This TCR beta chain was identified in a study of PD-L1 blockade in urothelial cancer. About the research overall: Administration of atezolizumab to patients began at some point between 2013 and 2015, at 1,200 mg intravenously every 3 weeks. Blood was analyzed 3 weeks (second dose) and 6 weeks after treatment start. Study-level results: Those with durable benefit had larger increases in tumor-associated blood clones at 3 weeks.

The germline gives CDR1 MNHNS, CDR2 SASEGT. V shed 3 bases, J shed 5 bases, and the junction held 11 bases outside the gene matches. This CDR3 is 17 amino acids long. Profiled with immunoSEQ multiplex PCR; TCRdb holds only in-frame clones, not every one. The sample yields 55,000 to 85,000 clones, about 83% seen once. Concerning this clone itself: Its target is not known.

Time point indicated: pretreatment peripheral blood. The sample here was PBMCs, taken around atezolizumab (anti-PD-L1) treatment. This TCR derives from a woman in her sixties or seventies with urothelial cancer. The chain couples TRBV6-1 to TRBJ2-7; 12 positions match TRBD2. CDR3 region: CASSDNPGLAGENEQYF. DNA of the CDR3: TGTGCCAGCAGTGATAACCCGGGACTAGCGGGCGAGAACGAGCAGTACTTC.